This TCR beta chain was recovered during a study of OX40 agonist ivuxolimab in advanced cancers. The CDR3 is made up of 17 amino acids. Germline CDR1 SGHTA, CDR2 FQGTGA. Trimming removed 0 bases from V and 0 bases from J, with 9 bases in between. The method was immunoSEQ multiplex PCR; TCRdb's version includes in-frame clones alone and lacks a portion of them. The repertoire holds 70,000 or so clones, with approximately 92% as singletons. The rearrangement joins TRBV7-3 to TRBJ1-6; D ambiguous. The receptor was isolated from an adult with an advanced solid tumor such as melanoma, head and neck, liver or kidney cancer. Here the sequenced sample was CD4+ or CD8+ T cells sorted from blood, taken in a trial of the OX40 agonist ivuxolimab. CDR3 amino acids: CASSLTHSFSYNSPLHF. The CDR3 DNA reads TGTGCCAGCAGCTTAACCCACTCATTCTCCTATAATTCACCCCTCCACTTT. The full variable domain, completed using reference TRBV7-3 and TRBJ1-6, is GAGVSQTPSNKVTEKGKYVELRCDPISGHTALYWYRQSLGQGPEFLIYFQGTGAADDSGLPNDRFFAVRPEGSVSTLKIQRTERGDSAVYLCASSLTHSFSYNSPLHFGNGTRLTVT.